This T cell receptor (beta chain) comes out of a study of identifying expanded T cells in peripheral blood. Study results and caveats: About 1.2 clones differed between technical replicates, versus about 15 and 19 over time.

Remarks on this clone: Its antigen is undetermined.

The length of the CDR3 is 16 residues. The germline CDR1 and CDR2 sequences are MNHEY and SVGAGI. Trimming at V came to 4 bases and at J to 0 bases, leaving 8 bases not matched to a gene. Some clones are missing from TCRdb's copy, which holds only in-frame ones; the method was immunoSEQ multiplex PCR. The table lists approximately 100,000 clones, 88% of them singletons. Sequenced: blood. The TCR originated in a person aged 18 to 75 in good health. This chain links TRBV6-5 with TRBJ1-1, with TRBD1 matching 7 bases. DNA for the CDR3: TGTGCCAGCAGTTCGACAGACAGGGCCTTGAACACTGAAGCTTTCTTT. Translation gives CASSSTDRALNTEAFF.